This entry lists 6 T cell receptor beta chains sequenced from one sample in a study of shared clonotypes between healthy human individuals. Terminally differentiated effector memory CD45RA+ cells were excluded by CCR7 positive selection of CD45RO-negative cells. TCRdb keeps only in-frame clones here, not all; method: immunoSEQ multiplex PCR. The repertoire holds about 2.2 million clones, around 93% seen once, with approximately 1.7% in the top ten. Input material: naive CD8+ T cells from PBMCs. The receptors shown here come from a man aged 18 to 30 in good health. Some clones in this sample may be carry-over from other donors' samples.

This rearrangement joins TRBV29-1 to TRBJ2-1, with no clear D. V was clipped by 6 bases and J by 4 bases, with 13 bases between them. This CDR3 comprises 13 residues. Germline V gives CDR1 SQVTM, CDR2 ANQGSEA. The CDR3 coding sequence is TGCAGCGTCCCCGGTTCTAATTACAATGAGCAGTTCTTC. Protein sequence: CSVPGSNYNEQFF.

J is TRBJ2-1 and V is TRBV11-2; 7 bases fit TRBD2. Trimming removed 3 bases from V and 9 bases from J; junction bases left unmatched: 11. Germline V gene lookup returns CDR1 SGHAT and CDR2 FQNNGV. The CDR3 spans 15 residues. The CDR3 is CASSFRSGREIEQFF. The CDR3 nucleotides are TGTGCCAGCAGCTTTCGATCTGGGAGGGAGATTGAGCAGTTCTTC.

This clone was seen once. The junction departs from the called germline gene at one end, perhaps through a read error. The chain employs TRBV9 and TRBJ1-2; D not resolved. This CDR3 spans 11 amino acids. The germline V gene encodes CDR1 SGDLS and CDR2 YYNGEE. The CDR3 reads CASSGVVGPEF. The CDR3 coding sequence is TGTGCCAGCAGCGGTGTAGTAGGCCCCGAGTTC.

The chain is built from TRBV27 and TRBJ1-1, with no clear D. V was clipped by 1 base and J by 1 base, with 7 bases between them. The CDR3 contains 14 residues. CDR1 is MNHEY and CDR2 is SMNVEV in the germline V gene (reference sequence). CDR3 coding DNA: TGTGCCAGCAGTTTATTGGACTGGAACACTGAAGCTTTCTTT. Protein sequence: CASSLLDWNTEAFF.

This clone appeared a few times. The chain recombines TRBV7-9 with TRBJ1-2; D is ambiguous. Between the trimmed V and J ends, which lost 2 bases and 5 bases, there was a span of 15 bases. This CDR3 spans 15 amino acids. CDR1 and CDR2 from the germline V gene are SEHNR and FQNEAQ (reference sequence). CDR3 in DNA: TGTGCCAGCAGCTTACAAGGTGCGACTAGGTATGGCTACACCTTC. It is translated as CASSLQGATRYGYTF. Full variable domain (outside the CDR3, taken from reference TRBV7-9 and TRBJ1-2): DTGVSQNPRHKITKRGQNVTFRCDPISEHNRLYWYRQTLGQGPEFLTYFQNEAQLEKSRLLSDRFSAERPKGSFSTLEIQRTEQGDSAMYLCASSLQGATRYGYTFGSGTRLTVV.

The J gene is TRBJ2-1, the V gene TRBV27, with 7 bases fitting TRBD2. The germline V gene encodes CDR1 MNHEY and CDR2 SMNVEV (reference sequence). There are 14 residues in the CDR3. Trimming removed 10 bases from V and 2 bases from J; junction bases left unmatched: 8. The CDR3 DNA is TGTGCCACCCTTAGCGGGTCGACCTACAATGAGCAGTTCTTC. Residues: CATLSGSTYNEQFF.